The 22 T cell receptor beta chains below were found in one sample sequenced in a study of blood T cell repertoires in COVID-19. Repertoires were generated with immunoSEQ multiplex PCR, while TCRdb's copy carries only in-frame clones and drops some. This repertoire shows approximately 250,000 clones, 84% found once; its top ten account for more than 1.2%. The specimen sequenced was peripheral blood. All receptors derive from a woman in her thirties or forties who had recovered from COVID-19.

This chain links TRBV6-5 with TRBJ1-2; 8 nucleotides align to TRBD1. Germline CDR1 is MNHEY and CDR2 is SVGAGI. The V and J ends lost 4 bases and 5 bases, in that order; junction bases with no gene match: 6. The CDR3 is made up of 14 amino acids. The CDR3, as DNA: TGTGCCAGCAGTTCATCGACAGGGGCTTATGGCTACACCTTC. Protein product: CASSSSTGAYGYTF.

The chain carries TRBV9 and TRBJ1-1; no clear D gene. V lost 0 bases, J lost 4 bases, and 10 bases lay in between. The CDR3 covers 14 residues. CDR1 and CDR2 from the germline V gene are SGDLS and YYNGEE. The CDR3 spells CASSVVSSGTEAFF. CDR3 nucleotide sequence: TGTGCCAGCAGCGTAGTAAGTTCCGGCACTGAAGCTTTCTTT.

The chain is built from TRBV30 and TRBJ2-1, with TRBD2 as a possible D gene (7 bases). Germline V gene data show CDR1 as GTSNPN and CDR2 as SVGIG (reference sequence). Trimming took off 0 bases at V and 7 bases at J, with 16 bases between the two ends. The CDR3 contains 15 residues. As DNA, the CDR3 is TGTGCCTGGAGTGTATGGGAGGGGGGGAGGAATGAGCAGTTCTTC. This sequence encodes CAWSVWEGGRNEQFF.

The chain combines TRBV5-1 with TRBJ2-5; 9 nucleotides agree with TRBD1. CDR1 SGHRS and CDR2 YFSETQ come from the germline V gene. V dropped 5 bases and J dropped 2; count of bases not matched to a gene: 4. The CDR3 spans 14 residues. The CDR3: CASRTGQGQETQYF. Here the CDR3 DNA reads TGCGCCAGCAGAACGGGACAGGGACAAGAGACCCAGTACTTC. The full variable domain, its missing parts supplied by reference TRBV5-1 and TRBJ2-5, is KAGVTQTPRYLIKTRGQQVTLSCSPISGHRSVSWYQQTPGQGLQFLFEYFSETQRNKGNFPGRFSGRQFSNSRSEMNVSTLELGDSALYLCASRTGQGQETQYFGPGTRLLVL.

CDR3 DNA sequence: TGTGCCAGCAGCTTAAGCGGGGGAGCGAACACCGGGGAGCTGTTTTTT. Its protein is CASSLSGGANTGELFF. V usage is TRBV7-6 and J usage is TRBJ2-2, with 8 nucleotides matching TRBD2. The V segment lost 2 bases and the J segment 0 bases; nucleotides outside the gene matches: 2. Germline CDR1 reads SGHVS; CDR2 reads FNYEAQ. The CDR3 covers 16 residues.

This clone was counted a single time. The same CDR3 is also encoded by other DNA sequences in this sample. The CDR3 DNA reads as TGTGCCAGCAGCCCTCGGGACAGTAATTCACCCCTCCACTTT. This codes for CASSPRDSNSPLHF. J is TRBJ1-6 and V is TRBV3-1 (or the pseudogene TRBV3-2); the match to TRBD1 covers 7 bases. Unmatched junction bases numbered 3, after V lost 4 bases and J lost 6 bases. Per the germline V gene, CDR1 is LGHDT and CDR2 is YNNKEL (reference sequence). This CDR3 comprises 14 residues.

CDR3 DNA sequence: TGTGCCAGCAGCCCCGGGGTCCCATCCTACGAGCAGTACTTC. This translates into CASSPGVPSYEQYF. V and J are TRBV7-8 and TRBJ2-7; D is possibly TRBD2 (5 bases). The CDR3 covers 14 residues. Germline loops: CDR1 SGHVS, CDR2 FQNEAQ. The V gene lost 5 bases and the J gene lost 1 base, with 12 bases spanning the gap.

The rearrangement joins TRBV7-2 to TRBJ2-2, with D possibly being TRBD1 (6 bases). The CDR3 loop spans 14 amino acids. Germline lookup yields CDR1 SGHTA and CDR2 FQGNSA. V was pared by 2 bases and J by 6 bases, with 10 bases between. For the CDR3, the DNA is TGTGCCAGCAGCTTACAGGGGACCGCCGGGGAGCTGTTTTTT. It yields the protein CASSLQGTAGELFF. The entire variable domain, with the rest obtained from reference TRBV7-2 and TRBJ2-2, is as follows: GAGVSQSPSNKVTEKGKDVELRCDPISGHTALYWYRQSLGQGLEFLIYFQGNSAPDKSGLPSDRFSAERTGGSVSTLTIQRTQQEDSAVYLCASSLQGTAGELFFGEGSRLTVL.

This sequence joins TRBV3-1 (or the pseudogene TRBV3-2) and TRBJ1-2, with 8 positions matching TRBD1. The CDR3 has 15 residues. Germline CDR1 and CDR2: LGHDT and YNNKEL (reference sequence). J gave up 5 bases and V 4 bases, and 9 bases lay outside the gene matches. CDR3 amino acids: CASSPQGDLTYGYTF. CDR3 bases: TGTGCCAGCAGCCCACAGGGGGACTTAACTTATGGCTACACCTTC.

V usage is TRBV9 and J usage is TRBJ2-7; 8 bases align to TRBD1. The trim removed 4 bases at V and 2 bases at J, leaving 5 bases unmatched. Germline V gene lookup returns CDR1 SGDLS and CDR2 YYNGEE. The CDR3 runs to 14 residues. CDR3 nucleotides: TGTGCCAGCAGCTTTGGACAGGGACCCTACGAGCAGTACTTC. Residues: CASSFGQGPYEQYF.

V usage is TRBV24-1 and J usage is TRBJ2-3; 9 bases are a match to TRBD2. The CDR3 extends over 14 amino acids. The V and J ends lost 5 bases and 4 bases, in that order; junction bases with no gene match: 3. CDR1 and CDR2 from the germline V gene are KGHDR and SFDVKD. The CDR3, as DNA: TGTGCCACCAGTGGCGGCGGGGGGGCAGATACGCAGTATTTT. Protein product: CATSGGGGADTQYF.

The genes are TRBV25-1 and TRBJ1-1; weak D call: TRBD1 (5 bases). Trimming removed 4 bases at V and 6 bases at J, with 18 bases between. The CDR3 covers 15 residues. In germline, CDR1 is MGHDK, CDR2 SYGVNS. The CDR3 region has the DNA TGTGCCAGCAGTGCCGCTGACAGCCCTGGAGCTGAAGCTTTCTTT. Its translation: CASSAADSPGAEAFF. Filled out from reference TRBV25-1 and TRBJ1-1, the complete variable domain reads EADIYQTPRYLVIGTGKKITLECSQTMGHDKMYWYQQDPGMELHLIHYSYGVNSTEKGDLSSESTVSRIRTEHFPLTLESARPSHTSQYLCASSAADSPGAEAFFGQGTRLTVV.

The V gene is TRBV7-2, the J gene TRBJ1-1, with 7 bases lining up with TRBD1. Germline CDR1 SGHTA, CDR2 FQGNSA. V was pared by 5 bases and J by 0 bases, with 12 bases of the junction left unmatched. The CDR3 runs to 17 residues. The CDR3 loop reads CASSVAPQTGLNTEAFF. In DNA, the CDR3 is TGTGCCAGCAGCGTTGCCCCCCAGACAGGGCTGAACACTGAAGCTTTCTTT.

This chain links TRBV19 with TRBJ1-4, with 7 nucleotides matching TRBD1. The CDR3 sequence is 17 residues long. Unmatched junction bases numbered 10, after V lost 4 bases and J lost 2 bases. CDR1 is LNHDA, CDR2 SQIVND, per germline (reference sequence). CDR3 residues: CASSTPRDSRTNEKLFF. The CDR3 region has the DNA TGTGCCAGTAGTACCCCGCGGGACAGCCGGACTAATGAAAAACTGTTTTTT.

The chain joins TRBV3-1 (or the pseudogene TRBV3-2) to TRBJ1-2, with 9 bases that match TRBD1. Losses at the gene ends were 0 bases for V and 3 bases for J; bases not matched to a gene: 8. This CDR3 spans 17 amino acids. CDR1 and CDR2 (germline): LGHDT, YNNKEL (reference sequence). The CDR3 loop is CASSQDRDRVAYYGYTF. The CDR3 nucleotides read TGTGCCAGCAGCCAAGACCGGGACAGGGTTGCATACTATGGCTACACCTTC.

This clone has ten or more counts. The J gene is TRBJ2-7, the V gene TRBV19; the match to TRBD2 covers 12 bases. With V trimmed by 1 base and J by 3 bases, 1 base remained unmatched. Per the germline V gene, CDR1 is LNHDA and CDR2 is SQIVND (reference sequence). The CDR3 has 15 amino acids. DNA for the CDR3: TGTGCCAGTAGTATAGGGACTAGCGGGGTCTACGAGCAGTACTTC. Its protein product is CASSIGTSGVYEQYF.

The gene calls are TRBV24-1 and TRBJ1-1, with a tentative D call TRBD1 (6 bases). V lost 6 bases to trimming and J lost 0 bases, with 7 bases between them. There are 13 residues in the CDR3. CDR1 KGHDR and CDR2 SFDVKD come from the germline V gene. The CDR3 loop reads CATSRGMNTEAFF. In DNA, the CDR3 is TGTGCCACCAGTAGGGGGATGAACACTGAAGCTTTCTTT.

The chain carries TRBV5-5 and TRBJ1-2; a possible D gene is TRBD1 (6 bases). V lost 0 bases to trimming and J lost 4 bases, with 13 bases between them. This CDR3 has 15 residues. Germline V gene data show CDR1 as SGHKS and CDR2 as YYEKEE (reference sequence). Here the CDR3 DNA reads TGTGCCAGCAGCTTGGAAACAGGGTTAGGCTATGGCTACACCTTC. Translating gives CASSLETGLGYGYTF.

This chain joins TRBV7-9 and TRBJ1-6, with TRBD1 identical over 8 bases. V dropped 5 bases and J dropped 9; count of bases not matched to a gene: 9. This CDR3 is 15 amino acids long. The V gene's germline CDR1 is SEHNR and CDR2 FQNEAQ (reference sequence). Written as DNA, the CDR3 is TGTGCCAGCAGCGACTCGAGGACAGGGATTTCACCCCTCCACTTT. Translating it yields CASSDSRTGISPLHF.

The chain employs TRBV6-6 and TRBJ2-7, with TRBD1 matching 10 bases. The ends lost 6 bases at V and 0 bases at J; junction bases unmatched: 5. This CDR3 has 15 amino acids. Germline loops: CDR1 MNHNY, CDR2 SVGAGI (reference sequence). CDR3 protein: CASSPGTGDSYEQYF. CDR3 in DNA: TGTGCCAGCAGCCCCGGGACAGGGGACTCCTACGAGCAGTACTTC.

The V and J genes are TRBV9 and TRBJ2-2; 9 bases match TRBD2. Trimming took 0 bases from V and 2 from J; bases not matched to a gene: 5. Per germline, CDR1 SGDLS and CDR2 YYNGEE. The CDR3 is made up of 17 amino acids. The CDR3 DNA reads TGTGCCAGCAGCGTAGATAGCGGGGGACCAAACACCGGGGAGCTGTTTTTT. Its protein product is CASSVDSGGPNTGELFF.

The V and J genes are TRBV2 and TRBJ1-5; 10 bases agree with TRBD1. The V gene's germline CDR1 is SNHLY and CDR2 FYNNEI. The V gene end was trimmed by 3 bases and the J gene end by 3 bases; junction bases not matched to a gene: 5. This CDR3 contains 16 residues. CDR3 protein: CASSDLGQGFNQPQHF. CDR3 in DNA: TGTGCCAGCAGTGATCTGGGACAGGGGTTCAATCAGCCCCAGCATTTT.